This TCR beta chain was identified during a study of T cells in Graves' hyperthyroidism and ophthalmopathy. It was RNA transcripts that yielded the amplified TCR beta CDR3 regions. TCR CDR3 regions were first amplified by RT-PCR with HTBI primers. TCRdb processed the multiplex PCR reads anew with MiXCR; each CDR3 protein has one entry. The sample yields almost 600,000 distinct CDR3 sequences, roughly 14% seen once. Each patient was aged 18 to 65 and had newly diagnosed hyperthyroidism of under 2 months' duration. The diagnostic basis comprised clinical symptoms, serum thyroxine and TRAb, thyroid ultrasound and orbital computed tomography. Whole-study results and caveats: In blood, most of the thyroid clonotypes expanded above 0.001 were also present. A model of 13 V-J pairs discriminated ophthalmopathy from stable hyperthyroidism.

In this sample, this clonotype turned up a few times. What it recognizes is unknown. The junction does not match germline at one end; this may be a read error. The germline V gene has CDR1 SGHRS and CDR2 YFSETQ. This CDR3 region has 15 residues. What was sequenced was blood. This clonotype was sampled from a woman in her thirties with Graves' hyperthyroidism that later progressed to Graves' ophthalmopathy. The rearrangement joins TRBV5-1 to TRBJ1-5; tentatively, D is TRBD1 (5 bases). CDR3 bases: TGCGCCAACAGCTTCGGGGGACCGTCTAATCAGCCCCAGCATTTT. Translating gives CANSFGGPSNQPQHF.